This TCR beta chain was sequenced in a study of blood T cell repertoires in COVID-19. In the study overall: Spain, Italy and the United States supplied samples that represented acute and convalescent COVID-19.

Produced via immunoSEQ multiplex PCR; TCRdb's table is partial and in-frame only. The sample lists roughly 400,000 clones, more than 80% seen once, with 0.95% to 1.3% in the top ten. The CDR3 is 15 amino acids. Per germline, CDR1 SGDLS and CDR2 YYNGEE. V was clipped by 0 bases and J by 2 bases, with 12 bases between them. Allocation to cohorts depended on clinical history reported by the participants. Sequencing was carried out using PBMCs or T cells enriched from blood (not recorded which). The sequence was collected from a man aged 30 to 45 who had recovered from COVID-19. V is TRBV9 and J is TRBJ2-7, with D unclear. The CDR3 sequence is CASSVGRTETYEQYF. CDR3 coding DNA: TGTGCCAGCAGCGTAGGGCGAACAGAAACCTACGAGCAGTACTTC.